This T cell receptor (beta chain) was sequenced in a study of T cell changes during pregnancy in multiple sclerosis. This CDR3 has 12 residues. CDR1 is MNHEY, CDR2 SMNVEV, per germline (reference sequence). Trimming cost V 8 bases and J 6 bases; bases outside gene matches: 7. Measured with immunoSEQ multiplex PCR; TCRdb has only the in-frame clones, and not every one. The data show 84,000 or so clones, approximately 94% seen once. The source material was peripheral blood, sampled in the third trimester of pregnancy. The chain has TRBV27 and TRBJ2-7; TRBD1 matches at 7 bases. The receptor was derived from a female donor with multiple sclerosis, enrolled in a pregnancy study. The CDR3 reads CASGYRGGEQYF. CDR3 nucleotide sequence: TGTGCCAGCGGATACAGGGGCGGCGAGCAGTACTTC.